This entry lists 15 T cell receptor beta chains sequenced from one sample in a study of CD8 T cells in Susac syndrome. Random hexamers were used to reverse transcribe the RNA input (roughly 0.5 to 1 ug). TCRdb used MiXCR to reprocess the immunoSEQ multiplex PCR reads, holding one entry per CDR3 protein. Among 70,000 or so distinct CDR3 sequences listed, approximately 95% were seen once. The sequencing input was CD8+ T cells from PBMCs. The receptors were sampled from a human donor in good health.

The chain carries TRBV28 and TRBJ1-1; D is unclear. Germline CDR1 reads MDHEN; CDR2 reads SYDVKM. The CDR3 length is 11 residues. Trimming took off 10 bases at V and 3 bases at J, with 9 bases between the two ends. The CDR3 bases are TGTGCCACGGGGAAGGACACTGAAGCTTTCTTT. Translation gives CATGKDTEAFF.

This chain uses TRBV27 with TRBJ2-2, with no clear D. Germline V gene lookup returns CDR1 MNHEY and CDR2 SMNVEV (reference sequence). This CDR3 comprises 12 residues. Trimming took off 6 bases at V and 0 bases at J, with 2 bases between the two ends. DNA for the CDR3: TGTGCCAGCAGAGCGAACACCGGGGAGCTGTTTTTT. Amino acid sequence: CASRANTGELFF.

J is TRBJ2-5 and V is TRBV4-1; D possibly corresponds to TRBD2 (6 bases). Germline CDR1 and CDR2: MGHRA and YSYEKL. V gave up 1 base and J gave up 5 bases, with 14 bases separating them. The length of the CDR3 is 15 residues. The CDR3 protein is CASSQASSALETQYF. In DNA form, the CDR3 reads TGCGCCAGCAGCCAAGCATCTAGCGCCCTCGAGACCCAGTACTTC.

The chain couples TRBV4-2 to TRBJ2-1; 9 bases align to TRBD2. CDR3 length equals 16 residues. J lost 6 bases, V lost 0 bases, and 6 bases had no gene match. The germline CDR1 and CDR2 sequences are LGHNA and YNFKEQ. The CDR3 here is CASSQEQLAGSNEQFF. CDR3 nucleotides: TGTGCCAGCAGCCAAGAACAACTAGCGGGCTCCAATGAGCAGTTCTTC.

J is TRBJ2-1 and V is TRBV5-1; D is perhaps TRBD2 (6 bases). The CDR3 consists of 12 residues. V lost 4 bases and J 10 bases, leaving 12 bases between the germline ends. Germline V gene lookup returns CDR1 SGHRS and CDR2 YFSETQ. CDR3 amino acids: CASSGGTAEQFF. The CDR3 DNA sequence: TGCGCCAGCAGCGGGGGGACTGCGGAGCAGTTCTTC.

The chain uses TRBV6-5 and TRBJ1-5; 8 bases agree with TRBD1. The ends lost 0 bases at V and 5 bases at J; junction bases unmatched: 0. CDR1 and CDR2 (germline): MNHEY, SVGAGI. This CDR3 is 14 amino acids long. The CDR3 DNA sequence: TGTGCCAGCAGTTACTCGACAGGGGATCAGCCCCAGCATTTT. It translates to CASSYSTGDQPQHF.

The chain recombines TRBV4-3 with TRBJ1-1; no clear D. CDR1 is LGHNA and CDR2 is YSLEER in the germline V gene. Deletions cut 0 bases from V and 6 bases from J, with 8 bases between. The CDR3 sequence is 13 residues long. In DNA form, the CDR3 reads TGCGCCAGCAGCCAAGACTCTCGGGCTGAAGCTTTCTTT. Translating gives CASSQDSRAEAFF.

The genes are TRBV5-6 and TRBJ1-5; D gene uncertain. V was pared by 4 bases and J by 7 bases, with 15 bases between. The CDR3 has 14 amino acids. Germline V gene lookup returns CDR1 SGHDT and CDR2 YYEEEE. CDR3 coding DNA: TGTGCCAGCAGCGCAGCCCCGGGCGGACAGCCCCAGCATTTT. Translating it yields CASSAAPGGQPQHF.

In DNA form, the CDR3 reads TGTGCCAGCAGCCTACCCCGAGGGAACAATGAGCAGTTCTTC. This translates into CASSLPRGNNEQFF. The chain joins TRBV7-9 to TRBJ2-1; maybe TRBD2 (5 bases). Germline-derived CDR1 and CDR2 are SEHNR and FQNEAQ (reference sequence). CDR3 length equals 14 residues. Trimming took 5 bases from V and 5 from J, leaving 13 bases between them.

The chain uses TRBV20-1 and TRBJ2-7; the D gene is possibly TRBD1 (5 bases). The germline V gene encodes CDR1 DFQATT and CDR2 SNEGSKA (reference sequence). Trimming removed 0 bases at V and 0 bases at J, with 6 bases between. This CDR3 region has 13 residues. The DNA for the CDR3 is TGCAGTGCTAGAGACAGGGCCTCCTACGAGCAGTACTTC. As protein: CSARDRASYEQYF.

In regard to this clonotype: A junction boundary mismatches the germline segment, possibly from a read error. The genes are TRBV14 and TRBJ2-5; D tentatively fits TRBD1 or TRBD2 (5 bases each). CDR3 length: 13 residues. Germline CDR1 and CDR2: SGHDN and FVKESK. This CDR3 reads CASGLGLQGTQYF. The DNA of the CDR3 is TGTGCCAGCGGACTGGGGCTACAAGGGACCCAGTACTTC.

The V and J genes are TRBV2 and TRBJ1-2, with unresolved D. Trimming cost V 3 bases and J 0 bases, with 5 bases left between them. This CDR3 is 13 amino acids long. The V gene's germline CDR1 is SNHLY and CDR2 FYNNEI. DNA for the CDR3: TGTGCCAGCAGTGAGTCAGCTAACTATGGCTACACCTTC. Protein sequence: CASSESANYGYTF.

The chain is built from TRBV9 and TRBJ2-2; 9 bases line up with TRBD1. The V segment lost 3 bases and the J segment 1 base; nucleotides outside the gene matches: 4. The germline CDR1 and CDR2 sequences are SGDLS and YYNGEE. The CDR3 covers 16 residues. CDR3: CASSGDRGRNTGELFF. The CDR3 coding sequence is TGTGCCAGCAGCGGCGACAGGGGGAGGAACACCGGGGAGCTGTTTTTT.

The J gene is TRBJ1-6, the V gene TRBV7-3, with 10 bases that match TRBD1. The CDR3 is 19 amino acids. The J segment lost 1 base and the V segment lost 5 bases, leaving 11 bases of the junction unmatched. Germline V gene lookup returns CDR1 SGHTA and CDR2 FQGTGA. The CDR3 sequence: CASSRPGQGQESYNSPLHF. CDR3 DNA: TGTGCCAGCAGCCGACCGGGACAGGGGCAAGAGTCCTATAATTCACCCCTCCACTTT.

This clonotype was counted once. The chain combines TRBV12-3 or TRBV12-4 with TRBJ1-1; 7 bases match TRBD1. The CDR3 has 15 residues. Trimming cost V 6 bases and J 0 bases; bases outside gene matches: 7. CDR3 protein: CASSLMTGMNTEAFF. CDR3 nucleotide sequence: TGTGCCAGCAGCCTGATGACAGGGATGAACACTGAAGCTTTCTTT.